Below, one T cell receptor (beta chain) is given with its context. Its antigen is not known. The time point was: persistent/refractory GD, antithyroid drugs over 5 years with positive TRAb. There was RNA extracted from PBMCs, and the TCR library was made from it. Patients came through an endocrinology department, and that department was in Xi'an, China. This CDR3 spans 15 amino acids. The germline V gene encodes CDR1 LNHDA and CDR2 SQIVND (reference sequence). The V and J ends lost 3 bases and 0 bases respectively, with 8 bases between them. This entry comes from a study of regulatory T cells in long-lasting Graves disease. Study-wide points: Whereas new patients shared 950 to 1,000 public clonotypes, persistent patients shared more, at about 3,000.

The authors built TCR beta libraries using iRepertoire HTBI primers and Arm-PCR of CDR3 regions. Using its own MiXCR run on the multiplex PCR reads, TCRdb lists one record per CDR3 protein. The sample holds hundreds of thousands of distinct CDR3 sequences, approximately 31% seen once. This clonotype was obtained from a female donor with Graves disease. This sequence joins TRBV19 and TRBJ2-2; D is undetermined. Sequenced here: peripheral blood mononuclear cells (PBMCs), sampled when the disease was refractory, from a patient treated with antithyroid drugs. CDR3 sequence (DNA): TGTGCCAGTAGTATGCCGGCCACGAACACCGGGGAGCTGTTTTTT. This encodes CASSMPATNTGELFF.